Each of the 17 T cell receptor beta chains below was sequenced from the same sample in a study of blood T cell repertoires in COVID-19. Here immunoSEQ multiplex PCR was the method, and the copy in TCRdb shows in-frame clones only, minus some. In the table there are around 90,000 clones, about 86% of which are singletons. Sequenced input: peripheral blood. Source of these receptors: a man between 50 and 59 years old with COVID-19, enrolled during active disease.

The gene calls are TRBV3-1 (or the pseudogene TRBV3-2) and TRBJ2-7; possible D gene TRBD2, 6 bases. The V end was cut by 4 bases, the J end by 2 bases, with 18 bases between. Germline CDR1 and CDR2: LGHDT and YNNKEL (reference sequence). The CDR3 sequence is 16 residues long. The CDR3: CASSPLAGRSAYEQYF. CDR3 coding DNA: TGTGCCAGCAGCCCACTCGCAGGGAGGTCCGCCTACGAGCAGTACTTC.

The gene calls are TRBV7-2 and TRBJ2-1; TRBD2 matches at 9 bases. The CDR3 runs to 16 residues. Germline V lookup: CDR1 SGHTA, CDR2 FQGNSA. The J segment lost 6 bases and the V segment lost 5 bases, leaving 11 bases of the junction unmatched. CDR3 amino acids: CASSPLSRGGSNEQFF. The DNA for the CDR3 is TGTGCCAGCAGCCCGCTTTCGCGGGGGGGCTCCAATGAGCAGTTCTTC.

This clone has only a few counts. This rearrangement joins TRBV30 to TRBJ2-7; D not resolved. The CDR3 extends over 11 amino acids. Trimming left V 7 bases short and J 2 bases short, with 9 bases between. Per germline, CDR1 GTSNPN and CDR2 SVGIG (reference sequence). CDR3 nucleotide sequence: TGTGCCTACCGAACTACCTACGAGCAGTACTTC. Residues: CAYRTTYEQYF.

This rearrangement joins TRBV2 to TRBJ1-4, with D uncertain. This CDR3 comprises 14 residues. Trimming took off 3 bases at V and 4 bases at J, with 9 bases between the two ends. Germline lookup yields CDR1 SNHLY and CDR2 FYNNEI. CDR3: CASSDAVGNEKLFF. CDR3 coding DNA: TGTGCCAGCAGTGATGCGGTCGGTAATGAAAAACTGTTTTTT. Full variable domain (rest looked up from reference TRBV2 and TRBJ1-4): EPEVTQTPSHQVTQMGQEVILRCVPISNHLYFYWYRQILGQKVEFLVSFYNNEISEKSEIFDDQFSVERPDGSNFTLKIRSTKLEDSAMYFCASSDAVGNEKLFFGSGTQLSVL.

This sequence joins TRBV28 and TRBJ2-1; 8 bases are shared with TRBD1. Germline-derived CDR1 and CDR2 are MDHEN and SYDVKM. The CDR3 loop spans 16 amino acids. The junction had 9 bases not matched to a gene; V was cut back by 5 bases and J by 3 bases. This CDR3 is CASSPGGTLIYNEQFF. CDR3 sequence (DNA): TGTGCCAGCAGTCCAGGGGGCACCCTCATCTACAATGAGCAGTTCTTC.

The rearrangement uses TRBV29-1 and TRBJ1-1; weak D call: TRBD1 (5 bases). Germline-derived CDR1 and CDR2 are SQVTM and ANQGSEA. The length of the CDR3 is 14 residues. The V end lost 7 bases, the J end lost 1 base, and 16 bases lay between the germline ends. For the CDR3, the DNA is TGCAGCGCGGGGACGAGGGTGGGGAACACTGAAGCTTTCTTT. The encoded protein is CSAGTRVGNTEAFF. The entire variable domain, with the rest obtained from reference TRBV29-1 and TRBJ1-1, is as follows: SAVISQKPSRDICQRGTSLTIQCQVDSQVTMMFWYRQQPGQSLTLIATANQGSEATYESGFVIDKFPISRPNLTFSTLTVSNMSPEDSSIYLCSAGTRVGNTEAFFGQGTRLTVV.

The chain has TRBV5-1 and TRBJ2-7; TRBD2 might be the D (5 bases). Deletions cut 3 bases from V and 4 bases from J, with 8 bases between. This CDR3 has 12 residues. Germline-derived CDR1 and CDR2 are SGHRS and YFSETQ. For the CDR3, the DNA is TGCGCCAGCAGCTCCCGGGGTTACGAGCAGTACTTC. It yields the protein CASSSRGYEQYF. Combining the CDR3 with reference TRBV5-1 and TRBJ2-7 gives the whole variable domain KAGVTQTPRYLIKTRGQQVTLSCSPISGHRSVSWYQQTPGQGLQFLFEYFSETQRNKGNFPGRFSGRQFSNSRSEMNVSTLELGDSALYLCASSSRGYEQYFGPGTRLTVT.

V is TRBV5-1 and J is TRBJ1-1; possibly TRBD1 for D (5 bases). The length of the CDR3 is 13 residues. V lost 0 bases to trimming and J lost 5 bases, with 8 bases between them. Germline V lookup: CDR1 SGHRS, CDR2 YFSETQ. The CDR3 spells CASSLAGETEAFF. CDR3 nucleotide sequence: TGCGCCAGCAGCTTGGCGGGGGAAACTGAAGCTTTCTTT.

Comment on this clone: One end of the junction varies from germline; a read error may be responsible. The chain has TRBV7-7 and TRBJ1-3, with D possibly TRBD1 on 5 matching bases. The CDR3 is 15 amino acids. Germline V CDR1 and CDR2: SSHAT, FNYEAQ (reference sequence). This CDR3 is CASSLDATAGNTIYF. The DNA of the CDR3 is TGTGCTAGCAGCTTAGACGCGACAGCTGGAAACACCATATATTTT.

The rearrangement uses TRBV20-1 and TRBJ1-2; D is ambiguous. Germline CDR1 reads DFQATT; CDR2 reads SNEGSKA (reference sequence). This CDR3 comprises 11 residues. V was cut by 4 bases and J by 2 bases, with 5 bases left in between. The CDR3 is CSANNNYGYTF. The CDR3 DNA reads TGCAGTGCTAACAACAACTATGGCTACACCTTC.

The V gene is TRBV4-2, the J gene TRBJ1-1, with TRBD1 as a possible D gene (5 bases). The CDR3 is made up of 16 amino acids. The V gene's germline CDR1 is LGHNA and CDR2 YNFKEQ. V was shortened by 3 bases and J by 0 bases, with 14 bases between the two germline ends. CDR3 sequence (DNA): TGTGCCAGCAGCCAGGTAGGGGCCCTCATGAACACTGAAGCTTTCTTT. Its protein is CASSQVGALMNTEAFF.

This chain joins TRBV7-9 and TRBJ1-1; D is possibly TRBD1 (5 bases). The V end lost 1 base, the J end lost 6 bases, and 9 bases lay between the germline ends. Per germline, CDR1 SEHNR and CDR2 FQNEAQ (reference sequence). The CDR3 length is 13 residues. The CDR3 here is CASSLVGAPEAFF. The CDR3 nucleotides read TGTGCCAGCAGCTTAGTAGGGGCCCCTGAAGCTTTCTTT.

This chain connects TRBV9 to TRBJ1-6, with 7 bases that match TRBD1. With V trimmed by 3 bases and J by 4 bases, 4 bases remained unmatched. Germline V gene data show CDR1 as SGDLS and CDR2 as YYNGEE. There are 15 residues in the CDR3. CDR3 nucleotide sequence: TGTGCCAGCAGCGCGGGACAGTCTTATAATTCACCCCTCCACTTT. It encodes CASSAGQSYNSPLHF.

V and J are TRBV13 and TRBJ2-7; D may be TRBD1 (5 bases). CDR1 PRHDT and CDR2 FYEKMQ come from the germline V gene (reference sequence). The V and J ends lost 0 bases and 4 bases respectively, with 7 bases between them. The CDR3 is 13 amino acids. This CDR3 reads CASSLGTAYEQYF. The CDR3 DNA reads TGTGCCAGCAGCTTAGGGACAGCTTACGAGCAGTACTTC.

CDR3 sequence: CASSWGSYNEQFF. CDR3 bases: TGTGCCAGCAGCTGGGGCAGTTACAATGAGCAGTTCTTC. The V and J genes are TRBV7-2 and TRBJ2-1; D perhaps matches TRBD1 (5 bases). This CDR3 spans 13 amino acids. Germline values: CDR1 SGHTA, CDR2 FQGNSA. Trimming shortened V by 4 bases and J by 4 bases, and 8 bases separated the two germline ends. Using reference TRBV7-2 and TRBJ2-1 for the parts outside the CDR3, the full variable domain is GAGVSQSPSNKVTEKGKDVELRCDPISGHTALYWYRQSLGQGLEFLIYFQGNSAPDKSGLPSDRFSAERTGGSVSTLTIQRTQQEDSAVYLCASSWGSYNEQFFGPGTRLTVL.

The chain couples TRBV7-6 to TRBJ1-2, with D possibly matching TRBD1 (5 bases). Germline V gene data show CDR1 as SGHVS and CDR2 as FNYEAQ. The germline V and J ends were trimmed by 0 bases and 2 bases, with 10 bases remaining between them. The CDR3 has 15 amino acids. CDR3 nucleotides: TGTGCCAGCAGCTTAGCGGAGGGGTCGAACTATGGCTACACCTTC. Its protein is CASSLAEGSNYGYTF. The full variable domain, in which reference TRBV7-6 and TRBJ1-2 provide the parts outside the CDR3, is GAGVSQSPRYKVTKRGQDVALRCDPISGHVSLYWYRQALGQGPEFLTYFNYEAQQDKSGLPNDRFSAERPEGSISTLTIQRTEQRDSAMYRCASSLAEGSNYGYTFGSGTRLTVV.

This sequence joins TRBV28 and TRBJ1-5; D possibly corresponds to TRBD1 (5 bases). The CDR3 covers 15 residues. Germline assignment: CDR1 MDHEN and CDR2 SYDVKM. The germline V and J ends were trimmed by 4 bases and 1 base, with 11 bases remaining between them. In nucleotides, the CDR3 is TGTGCCAGCAGTTCCGGGGGGGTCAGCAATCAGCCCCAGCATTTT. Amino acid sequence: CASSSGGVSNQPQHF.